Sequencing of this TCR beta chain was carried out in a study of blood T cell repertoires in COVID-19. Clinical histories supplied by participants themselves formed the basis of cohort assignment. Clones were read by immunoSEQ multiplex PCR, and TCRdb kept only the in-frame ones, dropping some. The table has fewer than 300,000 clones, roughly 90% seen once. The J segment lost 6 bases and the V segment lost 6 bases, leaving 14 bases of the junction unmatched. CDR3 length equals 16 residues. Looked up from germline, CDR1 is SNHLY and CDR2 is FYNNEI. V is TRBV2 and J is TRBJ1-5; 7 bases match TRBD1. The source of this sequence is a woman aged 25 to 45 who had recovered from COVID-19. The specimen sequenced was PBMCs or T cells enriched from blood (not recorded which). CDR3 nucleotides: TGTGCCAGCAGACCCACCACCAGACAGGGAGGTCAGCCCCAGCATTTT. This codes for CASRPTTRQGGQPQHF. Supplemented by reference TRBV2 and TRBJ1-5, the full variable domain reads EPEVTQTPSHQVTQMGQEVILRCVPISNHLYFYWYRQILGQKVEFLVSFYNNEISEKSEIFDDQFSVERPDGSNFTLKIRSTKLEDSAMYFCASRPTTRQGGQPQHFGDGTRLSIL.